This TCR beta chain comes out of a study of blood T cell repertoires in COVID-19. Study information: T cells, B-cell-depleted T cells, or PBMCs supplied cDNA or gDNA.

Original processing methods: The authors estimated nucleated cell counts from reference gene primer amplification. Only in-frame clones appear in the TCRdb table, and some are missing; sequencing was by immunoSEQ multiplex PCR. The DNA gave D and trimming, while V, J and clone size come from that table. Among 200,000 or so clones listed, approximately 83% were seen once. Study members were between roughly 18 and 89 years old and lived in fewer than 30 US regions. Clinical histories supplied by participants themselves formed the basis of cohort assignment. Germline loops: CDR1 PRHDT, CDR2 FYEKMQ (reference sequence). The J segment lost 0 bases and the V segment lost 2 bases, leaving 13 bases of the junction unmatched. This CDR3 region has 19 residues.

This chain joins TRBV13 and TRBJ1-5; 7 bases are shared with TRBD1. Sequencing was carried out using PBMCs or T cells enriched from blood (not recorded which). This TCR derives from a middle-aged man who had recovered from COVID-19. CDR3 residues: CASSLRTGGPPYSNQPQHF. The CDR3 nucleotides are TGTGCCAGCAGCTTAAGGACAGGAGGGCCTCCGTATAGCAATCAGCCCCAGCATTTT. The entire variable domain, with the rest obtained from reference TRBV13 and TRBJ1-5, is as follows: AAGVIQSPRHLIKEKRETATLKCYPIPRHDTVYWYQQGPGQDPQFLISFYEKMQSDKGSIPDRFSAQQFSDYHSELNMSSLELGDSALYFCASSLRTGGPPYSNQPQHFGDGTRLSIL.